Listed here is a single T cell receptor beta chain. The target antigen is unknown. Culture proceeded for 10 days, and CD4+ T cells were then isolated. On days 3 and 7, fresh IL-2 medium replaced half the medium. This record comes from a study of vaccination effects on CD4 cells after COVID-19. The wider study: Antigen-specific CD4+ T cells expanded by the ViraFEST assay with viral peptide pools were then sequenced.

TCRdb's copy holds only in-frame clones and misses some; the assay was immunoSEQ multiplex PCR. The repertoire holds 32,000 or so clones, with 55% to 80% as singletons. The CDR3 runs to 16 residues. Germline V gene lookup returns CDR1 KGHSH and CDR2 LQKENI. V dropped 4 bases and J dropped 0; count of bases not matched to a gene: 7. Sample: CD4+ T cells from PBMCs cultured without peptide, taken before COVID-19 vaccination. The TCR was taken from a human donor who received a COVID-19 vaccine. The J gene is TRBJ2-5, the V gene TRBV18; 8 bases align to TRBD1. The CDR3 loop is CASSRNDRGDQETQYF. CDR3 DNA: TGTGCCAGCTCACGAAACGACAGGGGAGACCAAGAGACCCAGTACTTC.